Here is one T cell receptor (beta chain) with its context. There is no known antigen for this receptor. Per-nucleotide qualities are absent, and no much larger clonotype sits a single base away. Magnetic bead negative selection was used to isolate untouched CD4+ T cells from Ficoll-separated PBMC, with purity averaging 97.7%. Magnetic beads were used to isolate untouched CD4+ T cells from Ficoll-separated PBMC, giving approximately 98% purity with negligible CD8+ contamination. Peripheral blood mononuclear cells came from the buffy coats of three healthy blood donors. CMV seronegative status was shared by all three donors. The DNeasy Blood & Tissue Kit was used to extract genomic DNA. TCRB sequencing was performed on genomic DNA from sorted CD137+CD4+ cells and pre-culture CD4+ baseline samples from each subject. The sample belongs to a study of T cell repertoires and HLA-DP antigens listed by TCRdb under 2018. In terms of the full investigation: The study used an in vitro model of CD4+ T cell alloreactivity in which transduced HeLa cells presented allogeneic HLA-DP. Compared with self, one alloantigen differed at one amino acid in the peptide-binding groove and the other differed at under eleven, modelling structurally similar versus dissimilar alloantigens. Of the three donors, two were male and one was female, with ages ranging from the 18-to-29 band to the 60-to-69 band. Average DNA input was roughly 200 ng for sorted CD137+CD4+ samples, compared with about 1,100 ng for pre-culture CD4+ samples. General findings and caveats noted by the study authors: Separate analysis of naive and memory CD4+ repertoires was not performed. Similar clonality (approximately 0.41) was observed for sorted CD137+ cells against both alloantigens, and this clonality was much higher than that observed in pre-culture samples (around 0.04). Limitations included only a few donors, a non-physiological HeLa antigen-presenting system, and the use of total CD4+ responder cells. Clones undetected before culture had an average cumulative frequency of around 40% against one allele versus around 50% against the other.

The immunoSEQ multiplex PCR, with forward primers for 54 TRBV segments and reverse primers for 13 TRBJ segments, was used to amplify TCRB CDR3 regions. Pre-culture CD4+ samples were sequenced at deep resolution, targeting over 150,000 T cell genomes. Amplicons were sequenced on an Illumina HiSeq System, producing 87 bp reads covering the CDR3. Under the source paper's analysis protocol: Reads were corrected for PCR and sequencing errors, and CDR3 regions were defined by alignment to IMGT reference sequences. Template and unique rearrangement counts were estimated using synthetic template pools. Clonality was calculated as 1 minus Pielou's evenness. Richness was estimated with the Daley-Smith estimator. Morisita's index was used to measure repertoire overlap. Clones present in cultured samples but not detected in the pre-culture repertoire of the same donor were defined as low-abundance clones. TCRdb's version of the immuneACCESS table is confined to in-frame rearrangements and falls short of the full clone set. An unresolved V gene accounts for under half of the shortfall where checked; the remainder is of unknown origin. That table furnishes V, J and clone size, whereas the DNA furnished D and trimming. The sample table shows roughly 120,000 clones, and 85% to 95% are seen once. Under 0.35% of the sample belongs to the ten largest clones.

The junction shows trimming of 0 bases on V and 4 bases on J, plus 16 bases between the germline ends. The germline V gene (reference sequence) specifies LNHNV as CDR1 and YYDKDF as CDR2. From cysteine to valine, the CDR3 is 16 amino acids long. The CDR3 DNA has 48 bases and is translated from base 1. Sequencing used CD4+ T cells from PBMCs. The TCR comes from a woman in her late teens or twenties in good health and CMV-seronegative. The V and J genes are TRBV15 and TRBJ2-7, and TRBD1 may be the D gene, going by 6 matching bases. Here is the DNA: TGTGCCACCAGCAGAGATCGGATGGGCCAGGGGTACGAGCAGTACGTC. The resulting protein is CATSRDRMGQGYEQYV.